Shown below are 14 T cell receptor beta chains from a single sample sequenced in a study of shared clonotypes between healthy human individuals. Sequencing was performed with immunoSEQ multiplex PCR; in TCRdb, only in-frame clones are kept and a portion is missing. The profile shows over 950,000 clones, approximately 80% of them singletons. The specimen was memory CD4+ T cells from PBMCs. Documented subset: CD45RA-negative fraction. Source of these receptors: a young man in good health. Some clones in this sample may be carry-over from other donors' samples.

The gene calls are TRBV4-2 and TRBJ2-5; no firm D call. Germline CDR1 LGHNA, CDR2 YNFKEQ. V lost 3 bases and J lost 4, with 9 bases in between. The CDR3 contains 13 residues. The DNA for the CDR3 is TGTGCCAGCAGCCACGTACTCTCAGAGACCCAGTACTTC. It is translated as CASSHVLSETQYF.

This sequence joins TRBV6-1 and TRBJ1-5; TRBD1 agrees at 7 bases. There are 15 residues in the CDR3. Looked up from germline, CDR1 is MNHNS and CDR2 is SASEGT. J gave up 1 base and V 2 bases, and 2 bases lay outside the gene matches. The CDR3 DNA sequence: TGTGCCAGCAGTGAAAAAGGGGGCAGCAATCAGCCCCAGCATTTT. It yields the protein CASSEKGGSNQPQHF.

This CDR3 is CASSPEPQGYGYTF. The CDR3 DNA reads TGCGCCAGCTCCCCCGAGCCACAGGGATACGGCTACACCTTC. J is TRBJ1-2 and V is TRBV5-1; a possible D gene is TRBD1 (6 bases). The CDR3 length is 14 residues. Trimming stripped 7 bases from V and 8 bases from J, with 21 bases between. Germline lookup yields CDR1 SGHRS and CDR2 YFSETQ.

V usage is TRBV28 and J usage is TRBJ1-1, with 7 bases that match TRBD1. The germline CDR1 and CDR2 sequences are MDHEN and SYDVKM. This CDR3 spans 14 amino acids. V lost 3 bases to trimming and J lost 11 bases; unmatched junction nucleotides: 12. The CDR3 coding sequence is TGTGCCAGCAGTTTGGAGGGGGCAGGCAGAAAGGCTTTCTTT. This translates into CASSLEGAGRKAFF.

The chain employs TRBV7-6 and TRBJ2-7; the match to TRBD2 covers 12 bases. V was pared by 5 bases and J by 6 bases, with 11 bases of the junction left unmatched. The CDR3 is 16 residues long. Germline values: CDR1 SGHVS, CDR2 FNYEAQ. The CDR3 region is CASSPGTSGLAAEQYF. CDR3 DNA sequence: TGTGCCAGCAGCCCTGGGACTAGCGGGTTAGCCGCCGAGCAGTACTTC.

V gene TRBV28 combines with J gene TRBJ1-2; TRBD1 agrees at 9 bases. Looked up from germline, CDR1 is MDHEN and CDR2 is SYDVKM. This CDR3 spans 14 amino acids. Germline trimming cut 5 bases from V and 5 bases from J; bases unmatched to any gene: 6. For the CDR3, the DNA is TGTGCCAGCAGTGAGACAGGGGGAGGTTATGGCTACACCTTC. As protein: CASSETGGGYGYTF.

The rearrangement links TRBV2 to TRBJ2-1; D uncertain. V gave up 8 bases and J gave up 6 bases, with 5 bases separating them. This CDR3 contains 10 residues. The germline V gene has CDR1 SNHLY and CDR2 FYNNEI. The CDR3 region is CASRSNEQFF. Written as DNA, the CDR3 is TGTGCCAGCCGATCCAATGAGCAGTTCTTC.

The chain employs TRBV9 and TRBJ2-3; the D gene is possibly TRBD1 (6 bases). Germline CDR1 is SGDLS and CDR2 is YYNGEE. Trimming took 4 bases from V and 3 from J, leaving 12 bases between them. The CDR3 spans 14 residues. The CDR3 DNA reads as TGTGCCAGCAGCACACGACAGGAGACAGATACGCAGTATTTT. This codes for CASSTRQETDTQYF.

CDR3 region: CASSLGIAGNYGYTF. The CDR3 coding sequence is TGTGCCAGCAGCTTAGGAATCGCAGGGAACTATGGCTACACCTTC. The rearrangement links TRBV11-2 to TRBJ1-2, with D maybe TRBD1 (5 bases). The length of the CDR3 is 15 residues. Germline CDR1 is SGHAT and CDR2 is FQNNGV. V lost 1 base to trimming and J lost 2 bases, with 11 bases between them.

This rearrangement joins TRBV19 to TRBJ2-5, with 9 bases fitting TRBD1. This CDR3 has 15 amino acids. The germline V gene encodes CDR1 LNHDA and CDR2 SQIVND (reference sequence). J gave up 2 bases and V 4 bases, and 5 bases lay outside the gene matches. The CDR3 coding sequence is TGTGCCAGTAGTACTCCGGGACAGGGACAAGAGACCCAGTACTTC. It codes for CASSTPGQGQETQYF.

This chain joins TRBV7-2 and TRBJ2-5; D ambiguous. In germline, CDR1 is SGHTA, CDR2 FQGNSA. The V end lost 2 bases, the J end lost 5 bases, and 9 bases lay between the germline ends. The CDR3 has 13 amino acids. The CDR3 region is CASSLRFRETQYF. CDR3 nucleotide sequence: TGTGCCAGCAGCTTAAGGTTCCGGGAGACCCAGTACTTC.

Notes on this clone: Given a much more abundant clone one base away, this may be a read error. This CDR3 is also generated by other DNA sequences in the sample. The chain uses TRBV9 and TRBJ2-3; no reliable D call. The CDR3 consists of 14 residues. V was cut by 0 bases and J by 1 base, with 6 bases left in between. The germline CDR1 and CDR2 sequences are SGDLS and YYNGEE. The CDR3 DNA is TGTGCCAGCAGCGTAGAGGCCGGCACAGATACGCAGTATTTT. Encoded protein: CASSVEAGTDTQYF.

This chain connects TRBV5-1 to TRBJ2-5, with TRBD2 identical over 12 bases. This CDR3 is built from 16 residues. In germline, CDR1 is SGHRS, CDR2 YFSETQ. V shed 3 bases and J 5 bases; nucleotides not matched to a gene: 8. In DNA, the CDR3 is TGCGCCAGCAGCTCCGGGACTAGCGGGTATTTGGAGACCCAGTACTTC. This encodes CASSSGTSGYLETQYF. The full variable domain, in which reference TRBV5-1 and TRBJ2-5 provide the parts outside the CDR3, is KAGVTQTPRYLIKTRGQQVTLSCSPISGHRSVSWYQQTPGQGLQFLFEYFSETQRNKGNFPGRFSGRQFSNSRSEMNVSTLELGDSALYLCASSSGTSGYLETQYFGPGTRLLVL.

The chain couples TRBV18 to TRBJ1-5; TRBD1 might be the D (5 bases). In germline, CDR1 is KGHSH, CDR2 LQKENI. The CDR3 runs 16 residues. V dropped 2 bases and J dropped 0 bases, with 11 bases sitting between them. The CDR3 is CASSPGGDPSNQPQHF. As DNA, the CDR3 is TGTGCCAGCTCACCAGGGGGGGACCCTAGCAATCAGCCCCAGCATTTT.